The 30 T cell receptor beta chains below were found in one sample sequenced in a study of T cell repertoires in cytomegalovirus infection. Their cognate antigens are unknown. From the reads, TCRdb called clonotypes with MiXCR, one entry per CDR3 protein. The sample has about 920,000 distinct CDR3 sequences; about a third are singletons. Material: cultured CD8+ T cells from PBMCs, obtained from culture after CMV antigen stimulation. These receptors all come from a human donor in good health (CMV status not recorded). Some clones in this sample may be carry-over from other donors' samples.

This clonotype showed up just once. This CDR3 is missing its conserved last phenylalanine or tryptophan, likely due to a read error. The J gene is TRBJ2-3, the V gene TRBV14, with D perhaps TRBD1 or TRBD2 (5 bases each). Germline V gives CDR1 SGHDN, CDR2 FVKESK. Deletions cut 4 bases from V and 3 bases from J, with 20 bases between. The CDR3 totals 17 residues. The CDR3: CASSPQGVGTETDTQYS. CDR3 sequence (DNA): TGTGCCAGCAGCCCTCAGGGAGTAGGGACGGAAACAGATACGCAGTATTCT.

This clonotype was counted only a few times. Here the CDR3 reads CASSFLGFDEKLFF. CDR3 nucleotides: TGTGCCAGCAGTTTTCTGGGGTTCGATGAAAAACTGTTTTTT. The gene calls are TRBV27 and TRBJ1-4; D remains unclear. Trimming removed 3 bases at V and 6 bases at J, with 11 bases between. Germline V lookup: CDR1 MNHEY, CDR2 SMNVEV (reference sequence). The CDR3 is made up of 14 amino acids.

This clonotype was counted many times. The chain employs TRBV4-1 and TRBJ1-2, with TRBD1 matching over 10 bases. Trimming cost V 3 bases and J 1 base; bases outside gene matches: 8. Germline-derived CDR1 and CDR2 are MGHRA and YSYEKL. The length of the CDR3 is 17 residues. CDR3 DNA sequence: TGCGCCAGCAGCCATAATACCGGGACAGGGGTTAACTATGGCTACACCTTC. This codes for CASSHNTGTGVNYGYTF.

This chain joins TRBV6-5 and TRBJ1-1, with D hard to call. CDR1 and CDR2 from the germline V gene are MNHEY and SVGAGI. This CDR3 has 13 amino acids. The ends were cut back, 4 bases at V and 4 bases at J, with 10 bases in the middle. CDR3: CASSSLGATEAFF. The CDR3 nucleotides read TGTGCCAGCAGTTCGTTAGGCGCCACTGAAGCTTTCTTT.

This clonotype appeared many times. This rearrangement joins TRBV6-6 to TRBJ1-5, with D unresolved. The CDR3 runs 15 residues. The V end lost 0 bases, the J end lost 4 bases, and 10 bases lay between the germline ends. CDR1 is MNHNY and CDR2 is SVGAGI in the germline V gene (reference sequence). This CDR3 is CASSYSKVGNQPQHF. In nucleotides, the CDR3 is TGTGCCAGCAGTTACTCGAAAGTCGGAAATCAGCCCCAGCATTTT.

Remarks on this clonotype: A much larger clone lies one base from this, so it may be a read error. The chain combines TRBV7-8 with TRBJ2-1; D tentatively fits TRBD1 or TRBD2 (5 bases each). This CDR3 comprises 16 residues. Germline V gene data show CDR1 as SGHVS and CDR2 as FQNEAQ. V dropped 5 bases and J dropped 3 bases, with 17 bases sitting between them. CDR3 nucleotides: TGTGCCAGCAGCACCTCCCAGACTGGGGGCTACAATGAGCAGTTCTTC. Translating gives CASSTSQTGGYNEQFF.

V gene TRBV6-6 combines with J gene TRBJ1-2; D remains ambiguous. This CDR3 has 15 residues. V was shortened by 8 bases and J by 1 base, with 17 bases between the two germline ends. Germline CDR1 and CDR2: MNHNY and SVGAGI (reference sequence). The CDR3 nucleotides read TGTGCCAGCGCGGTAGCGGGGATTGGTAACTATGGCTACACCTTC. Translating gives CASAVAGIGNYGYTF.

This clonotype has a count of ten or more. J is TRBJ2-3 and V is TRBV7-8, with 8 bases lining up with TRBD2. Germline lookup yields CDR1 SGHVS and CDR2 FQNEAQ. The CDR3 has 18 residues. The V segment lost 5 bases and the J segment 0 bases; nucleotides outside the gene matches: 13. The CDR3 nucleotides are TGTGCCAGCAGCCAAAATATAGCGGGGACTTCTAGCACAGATACGCAGTATTTT. As protein: CASSQNIAGTSSTDTQYF.

This clonotype has only a few counts. At one end, the junction sequence differs from germline, possibly due to a read error. This sequence joins TRBV7-9 and TRBJ1-2; TRBD1 might be the D (6 bases). The CDR3 totals 16 residues. CDR1 is SEHNR, CDR2 FQNEAQ, per germline (reference sequence). The CDR3 DNA is TGTGCCAGCAGCTCGGCGGGGGGGGGCGGACAGCTACTTGGAGTCTTC. Translation gives CASSSAGGGGQLLGVF.

This clonotype was observed at least ten times. CDR3 in amino acids: CASGLWTAKNTEAFF. The CDR3 nucleotides read TGTGCTAGTGGTTTGTGGACAGCTAAGAACACTGAAGCTTTCTTT. The rearrangement uses TRBV12-5 and TRBJ1-1, with a tentative D call TRBD1 (6 bases). Trimming took 2 bases from V and 1 from J, leaving 11 bases between them. CDR1 and CDR2 from the germline V gene are LGHNT and FRNRAP. The CDR3 has 15 amino acids.

The chain uses TRBV29-1 and TRBJ1-2; TRBD1 might be the D (6 bases). The CDR3 is 14 amino acids. The V and J ends lost 8 bases and 4 bases respectively, with 20 bases between them. CDR1 and CDR2 from the germline V gene are SQVTM and ANQGSEA. CDR3 region: CSTGQPTSLYGYTF. In nucleotides, the CDR3 is TGCAGCACGGGACAACCGACATCCCTCTATGGCTACACCTTC.

The V gene is TRBV5-4, the J gene TRBJ2-3; weak D call: TRBD2 (6 bases). Deletions cut 4 bases from V and 1 base from J, with 16 bases between. Germline V lookup: CDR1 SGHNT, CDR2 YYREEE (reference sequence). The CDR3 consists of 16 residues. CDR3 residues: CASSGPSGYRTDTQYF. Here the CDR3 DNA reads TGTGCCAGCAGCGGACCCAGCGGGTACCGCACAGATACGCAGTATTTT.

This clonotype came up many times. The CDR3 sequence is CASSLSGGYEQYF. In DNA, the CDR3 is TGTGCCAGCAGCTTAAGTGGCGGCTACGAGCAGTACTTC. The chain recombines TRBV27 with TRBJ2-7, with no clear D. CDR3 length: 13 amino acids. CDR1 and CDR2 from the germline V gene are MNHEY and SMNVEV (reference sequence). V was cut by 6 bases and J by 3 bases, with 12 bases left in between.

This chain uses TRBV6-5 with TRBJ2-2, with D perhaps matching TRBD2 (5 bases). Trimming cost V 0 bases and J 2 bases, with 10 bases left between them. The CDR3 consists of 16 residues. The germline CDR1 and CDR2 sequences are MNHEY and SVGAGI. The CDR3 DNA reads as TGTGCCAGCAGTTACTCGATACGGGGAAACACCGGGGAGCTGTTTTTT. Translation gives CASSYSIRGNTGELFF.

The chain joins TRBV19 to TRBJ2-1, with 7 bases aligning to TRBD1. This CDR3 is 16 amino acids long. Trimming at V came to 7 bases and at J to 0 bases, leaving 9 bases not matched to a gene. Germline V gene lookup returns CDR1 LNHDA and CDR2 SQIVND (reference sequence). The CDR3: CASTTTGYSSYNEQFF. The CDR3 DNA reads TGTGCCAGTACCACGACAGGGTATAGCTCCTACAATGAGCAGTTCTTC.

The V gene is TRBV4-1, the J gene TRBJ1-1; a weak D match, TRBD1 (6 bases). The CDR3 loop spans 14 amino acids. Germline V gives CDR1 MGHRA, CDR2 YSYEKL. V was clipped by 3 bases and J by 1 base, with 9 bases between them. CDR3 DNA: TGCGCCAGCAGCCATAGCAGGGGGAACACTGAAGCTTTCTTT. Translation: CASSHSRGNTEAFF.

The V gene is TRBV7-9, the J gene TRBJ1-1, with D perhaps TRBD1 (6 bases). CDR3 length: 11 residues. Germline V gives CDR1 SEHNR, CDR2 FQNEAQ (reference sequence). V shed 3 bases and J shed 10 bases, with 9 bases lying between them. This chain's CDR3 is CASSFRGGAFF. The CDR3 DNA reads as TGTGCCAGCAGCTTTCGAGGGGGAGCTTTCTTT.

This clonotype occurred a few times. The chain uses TRBV28 and TRBJ1-1, with 9 nucleotides matching TRBD1. After removal of 6 bases from V and 0 bases from J, the junction contained 5 bases not matched to a gene. Per germline, CDR1 MDHEN and CDR2 SYDVKM. This CDR3 contains 15 residues. The CDR3 reads CASRMGQGMNTEAFF. In DNA form, the CDR3 reads TGTGCCAGCAGGATGGGACAGGGCATGAACACTGAAGCTTTCTTT. Combining the CDR3 with reference TRBV28 and TRBJ1-1 gives the whole variable domain DVKVTQSSRYLVKRTGEKVFLECVQDMDHENMFWYRQDPGLGLRLIYFSYDVKMKEKGDIPEGYSVSREKKERFSLILESASTNQTSMYLCASRMGQGMNTEAFFGQGTRLTVV.

A few counts support this clonotype. The V and J genes are TRBV6-2 or TRBV6-3 and TRBJ2-1, with D uncertain. This CDR3 contains 13 residues. Germline CDR1 MNHEY, CDR2 SVGEGT. Between the trimmed V and J ends, which lost 2 bases and 3 bases, there was a span of 5 bases. The CDR3 protein is CASSYLDYNEQFF. CDR3 bases: TGTGCCAGCAGTTACCTGGACTACAATGAGCAGTTCTTC.

This clonotype was observed a few times. This chain uses TRBV7-9 with TRBJ1-2; D unclear. V dropped 1 base and J dropped 2 bases, with 5 bases sitting between them. This CDR3 spans 13 amino acids. CDR1 is SEHNR and CDR2 is FQNEAQ in the germline V gene (reference sequence). DNA for the CDR3: TGTGCCAGCAGCTTAGTTACGAACTATGGCTACACCTTC. Translation gives CASSLVTNYGYTF.

This clonotype was found a few times. The genes are TRBV10-3 and TRBJ2-3; D remains ambiguous. This CDR3 contains 14 residues. Germline lookup yields CDR1 ENHRY and CDR2 SYGVKD. Trimming pared 4 bases from V and 5 bases from J, leaving 13 bases between. The CDR3 is CAISGSTGKDTQYF. DNA for the CDR3: TGTGCCATCAGTGGATCCACTGGAAAAGATACGCAGTATTTT.

The chain combines TRBV27 with TRBJ2-7, with a tentative D call TRBD1 (5 bases). Trimming cost V 1 base and J 4 bases, with 8 bases left between them. The germline CDR1 and CDR2 sequences are MNHEY and SMNVEV (reference sequence). The CDR3 contains 13 residues. CDR3: CASSLYQGYEQYV. In nucleotides, the CDR3 is TGTGCCAGCAGTTTATATCAGGGTTACGAGCAGTACGTC.

This sequence joins TRBV7-9 and TRBJ2-7, with 9 bases lining up with TRBD2. The germline gives CDR1 SEHNR, CDR2 FQNEAQ (reference sequence). The CDR3 contains 18 residues. The trim removed 1 base at V and 4 bases at J, leaving 14 bases unmatched. CDR3 region: CASSLENLAGSSLYEQYF. CDR3 bases: TGTGCCAGCAGCTTAGAAAACCTAGCGGGGTCCTCCCTATACGAGCAGTACTTC. The full variable domain, completed using reference TRBV7-9 and TRBJ2-7, is DTGVSQNPRHKITKRGQNVTFRCDPISEHNRLYWYRQTLGQGPEFLTYFQNEAQLEKSRLLSDRFSAERPKGSFSTLEIQRTEQGDSAMYLCASSLENLAGSSLYEQYFGPGTRLTVT.

The chain uses TRBV27 and TRBJ1-2; 8 nucleotides align to TRBD1. V lost 0 bases to trimming and J lost 8 bases; unmatched junction nucleotides: 8. The CDR3 loop spans 15 amino acids. CDR1 and CDR2 (germline): MNHEY, SMNVEV (reference sequence). CDR3 DNA: TGTGCCAGCAGTTTATCGTGGACAGGGACTCGGGGCTACACCTTC. Amino acids: CASSLSWTGTRGYTF.

This clonotype appeared a few times. The chain has TRBV4-2 and TRBJ2-3; the D call may be TRBD1 or TRBD2 (6 bases each). V lost 3 bases, J lost 2 bases, and 15 bases lay in between. Germline assignment: CDR1 LGHNA and CDR2 YNFKEQ. The CDR3 loop spans 16 amino acids. The CDR3 DNA sequence: TGTGCCAGCAGCCAGCAAGGGGGGCGGCTCACAGATACGCAGTATTTT. Its protein product is CASSQQGGRLTDTQYF.

For the CDR3, the DNA is TGCGCCAGCGTCCTGGGGGAAAACACTGAAGCTTTCTTT. It specifies CASVLGENTEAFF. This sequence joins TRBV5-1 and TRBJ1-1; D is perhaps TRBD1 (5 bases). The CDR3 covers 13 residues. CDR1 is SGHRS and CDR2 is YFSETQ in the germline V gene. V was clipped by 7 bases and J by 2 bases, with 12 bases between them.

The genes are TRBV6-5 and TRBJ1-3, with no clear D. Germline V lookup: CDR1 MNHEY, CDR2 SVGAGI. The CDR3 length is 14 residues. V lost 5 bases and J 4 bases, leaving 12 bases between the germline ends. The CDR3 is CASSPNPSGNTIYF. In nucleotides, the CDR3 is TGTGCCAGCAGTCCTAACCCGTCCGGAAACACCATATATTTT.

This clonotype was observed a few times. This chain links TRBV14 with TRBJ2-1, with D perhaps matching TRBD2 (6 bases). V was cut by 0 bases and J by 6 bases, with 9 bases left in between. The germline V gene has CDR1 SGHDN and CDR2 FVKESK. The CDR3 consists of 14 residues. CDR3 nucleotides: TGTGCCAGCAGCCAAGAATTAGCGGCCAATGAGCAGTTCTTC. It specifies CASSQELAANEQFF.

The V gene is TRBV20-1, the J gene TRBJ1-4; D is unresolved. This CDR3 region has 18 residues. The germline gives CDR1 DFQATT, CDR2 SNEGSKA (reference sequence). V was clipped by 2 bases and J by 1 base, with 20 bases between them. As DNA, the CDR3 is TGCAGTGCTAGATTCGAGCTACGAACCTCCGGAACTAATGAAAAACTGTTTTTT. It codes for CSARFELRTSGTNEKLFF.

This clonotype has more than one count but fewer than ten. The chain has TRBV5-5 and TRBJ1-3; no clear D. V lost 3 bases and J lost 0, with 10 bases in between. This CDR3 comprises 15 residues. From germline, CDR1 is SGHKS and CDR2 YYEKEE (reference sequence). Here the CDR3 reads CASSSYLSSGNTIYF. The CDR3 nucleotides are TGTGCCAGCAGCTCCTACCTTAGCTCTGGAAACACCATATATTTT.